The sequence of this TCR beta chain was determined in a study of spatial heterogeneity in lung cancer. Study at large: Sequencing consistently turned up more beta-chain sequences than alpha-chain sequences.

This CDR3 spans 12 amino acids. Germline assignment: CDR1 MNHEY and CDR2 SVGAGI. J was trimmed by 6 bases and V by 6 bases; bases with no gene match: 2. The time point here: sample taken at primary tumor resection. A total of around 72 untreated early-stage non-small cell lung cancer patients served as donors. This clonotype was found many times. MiXCR was run by TCRdb on the 5' RACE reads, yielding one entry per CDR3 protein. There are some 25,000 distinct CDR3 sequences in the sample; approximately 4.8% occur only once, and 5.2% lies in the top ten. This sequence joins TRBV6-5 and TRBJ1-2; 9 nucleotides line up with TRBD1. The TCR comes from a male donor with early-stage non-small cell lung cancer. The starting material was PBMCs, obtained at surgery. The DNA of the CDR3 is TGTGCCAGCAGCCGGGACAGGGATGGCTACACCTTC. It yields the protein CASSRDRDGYTF.